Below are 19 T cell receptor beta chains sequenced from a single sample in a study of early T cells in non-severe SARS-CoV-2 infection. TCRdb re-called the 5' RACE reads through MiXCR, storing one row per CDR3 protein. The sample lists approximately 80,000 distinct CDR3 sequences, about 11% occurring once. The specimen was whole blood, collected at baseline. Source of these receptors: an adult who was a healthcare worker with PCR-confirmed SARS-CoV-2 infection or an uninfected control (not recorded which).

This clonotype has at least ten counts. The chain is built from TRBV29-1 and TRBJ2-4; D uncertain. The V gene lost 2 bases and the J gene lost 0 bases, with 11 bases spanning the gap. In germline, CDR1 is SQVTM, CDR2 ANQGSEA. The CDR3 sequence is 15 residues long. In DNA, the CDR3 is TGCAGCGTTGAATGGCGACACCTAGCCAAAAACATTCAGTACTTC. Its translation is CSVEWRHLAKNIQYF.

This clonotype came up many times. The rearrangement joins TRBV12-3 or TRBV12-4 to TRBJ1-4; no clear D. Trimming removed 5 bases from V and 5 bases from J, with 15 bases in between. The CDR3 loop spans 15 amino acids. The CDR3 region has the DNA TGTGCCAGCAGTGATAGCCATGGCTCGAATGAAAAACTGTTTTTT. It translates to CASSDSHGSNEKLFF.

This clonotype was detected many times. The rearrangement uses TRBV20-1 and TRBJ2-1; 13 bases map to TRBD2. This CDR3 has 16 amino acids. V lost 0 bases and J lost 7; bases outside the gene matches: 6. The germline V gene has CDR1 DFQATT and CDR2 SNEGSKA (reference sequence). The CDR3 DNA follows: TGCAGTGCTAGAGACCCAGGGGGACTAGCGGGGAATGAGCAGTTCTTC. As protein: CSARDPGGLAGNEQFF.

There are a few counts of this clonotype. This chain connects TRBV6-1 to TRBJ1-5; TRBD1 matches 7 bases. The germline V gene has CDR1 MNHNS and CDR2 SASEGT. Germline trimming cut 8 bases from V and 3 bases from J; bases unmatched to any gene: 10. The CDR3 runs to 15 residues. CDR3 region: CASLPTGEHNQPQHF. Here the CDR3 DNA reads TGTGCCAGCCTTCCAACAGGGGAGCACAATCAGCCCCAGCATTTT.

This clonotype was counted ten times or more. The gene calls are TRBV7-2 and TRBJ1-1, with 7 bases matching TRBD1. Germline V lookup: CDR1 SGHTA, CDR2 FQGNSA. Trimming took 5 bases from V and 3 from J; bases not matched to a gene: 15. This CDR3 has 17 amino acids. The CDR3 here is CASSRNRGRQVYTEAFF. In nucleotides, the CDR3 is TGTGCCAGCAGCCGTAACAGGGGCCGCCAGGTCTACACTGAAGCTTTCTTT.

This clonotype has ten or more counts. The CDR3 sequence: CASSAGVGGGTDTQYF. Here the CDR3 DNA reads TGTGCCAGCAGTGCCGGAGTTGGAGGCGGCACAGATACGCAGTATTTT. The rearrangement links TRBV27 to TRBJ2-3; perhaps TRBD2 as D (5 bases). The CDR3 extends over 16 amino acids. Per the germline V gene, CDR1 is MNHEY and CDR2 is SMNVEV (reference sequence). With 5 bases removed from V and 1 base from J, the gap between germline ends came to 16 bases.

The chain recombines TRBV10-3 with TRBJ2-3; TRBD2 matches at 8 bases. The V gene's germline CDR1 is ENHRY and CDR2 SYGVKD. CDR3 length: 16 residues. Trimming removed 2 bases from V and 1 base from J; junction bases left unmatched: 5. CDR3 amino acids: CAISEVSGAGTDTQYF. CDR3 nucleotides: TGTGCCATCAGTGAGGTTAGCGGGGCTGGCACAGATACGCAGTATTTT.

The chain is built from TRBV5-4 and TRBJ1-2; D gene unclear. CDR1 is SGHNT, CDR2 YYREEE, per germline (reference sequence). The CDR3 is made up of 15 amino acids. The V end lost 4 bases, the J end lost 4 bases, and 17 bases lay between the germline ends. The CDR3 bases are TGTGCCAGCAGCCCGGAGGGTCAAGAAACCTATGGCTACACCTTC. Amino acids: CASSPEGQETYGYTF.

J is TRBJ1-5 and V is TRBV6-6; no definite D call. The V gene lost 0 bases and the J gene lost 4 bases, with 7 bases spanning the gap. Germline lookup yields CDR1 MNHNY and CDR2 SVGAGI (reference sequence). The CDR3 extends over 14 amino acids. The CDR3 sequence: CASSYSEKNQPQHF. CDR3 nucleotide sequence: TGTGCCAGCAGTTACTCGGAGAAAAATCAGCCCCAGCATTTT.

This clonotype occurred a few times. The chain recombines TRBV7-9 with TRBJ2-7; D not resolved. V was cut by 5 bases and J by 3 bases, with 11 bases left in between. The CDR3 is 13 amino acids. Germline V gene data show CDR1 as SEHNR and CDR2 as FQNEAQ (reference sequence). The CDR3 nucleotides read TGTGCCAGCAGCAAACCGGACCTCTACGAGCAGTACTTC. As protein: CASSKPDLYEQYF.

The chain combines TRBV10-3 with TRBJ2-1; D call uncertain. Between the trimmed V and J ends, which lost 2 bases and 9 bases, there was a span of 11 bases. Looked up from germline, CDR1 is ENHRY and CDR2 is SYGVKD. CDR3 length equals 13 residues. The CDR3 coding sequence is TGTGCCATCAGTGAGCATATTTTTGGTGAGCAGTTCTTC. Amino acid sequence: CAISEHIFGEQFF.

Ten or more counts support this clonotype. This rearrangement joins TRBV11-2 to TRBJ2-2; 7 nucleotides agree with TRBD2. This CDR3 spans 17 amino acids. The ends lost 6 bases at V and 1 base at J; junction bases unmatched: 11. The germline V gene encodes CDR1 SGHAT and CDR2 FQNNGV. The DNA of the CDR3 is TGTGCCAGCAGAACATTAGCGGGCCGAAGGAACACCGGGGAGCTGTTTTTT. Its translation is CASRTLAGRRNTGELFF.

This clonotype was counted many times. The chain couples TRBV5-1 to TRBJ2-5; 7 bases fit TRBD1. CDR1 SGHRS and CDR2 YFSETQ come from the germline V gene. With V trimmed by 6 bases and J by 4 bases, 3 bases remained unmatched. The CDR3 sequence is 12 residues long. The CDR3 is CASTAGGETQYF. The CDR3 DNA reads TGCGCCAGCACCGCAGGGGGAGAGACCCAGTACTTC.

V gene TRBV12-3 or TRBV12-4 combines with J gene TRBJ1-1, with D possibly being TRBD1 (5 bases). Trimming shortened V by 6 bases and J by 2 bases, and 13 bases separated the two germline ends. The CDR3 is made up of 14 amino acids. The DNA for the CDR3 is TGTGCCAGCAGCGAGGGACGGAAAAACACTGAAGCTTTCTTT. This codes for CASSEGRKNTEAFF.

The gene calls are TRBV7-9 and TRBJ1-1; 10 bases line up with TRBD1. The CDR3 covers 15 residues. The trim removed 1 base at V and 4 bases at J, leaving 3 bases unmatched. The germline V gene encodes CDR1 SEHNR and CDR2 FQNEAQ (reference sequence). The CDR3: CASSLVRTGGTEAFF. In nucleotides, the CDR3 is TGTGCCAGCAGCTTAGTAAGGACAGGGGGCACTGAAGCTTTCTTT.

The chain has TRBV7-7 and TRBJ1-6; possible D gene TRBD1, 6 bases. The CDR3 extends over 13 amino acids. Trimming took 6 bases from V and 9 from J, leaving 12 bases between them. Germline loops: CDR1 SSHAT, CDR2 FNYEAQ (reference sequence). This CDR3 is CASSRDTVSPLHF. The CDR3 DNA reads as TGTGCCAGCAGTCGGGACACTGTTTCACCCCTCCACTTT.

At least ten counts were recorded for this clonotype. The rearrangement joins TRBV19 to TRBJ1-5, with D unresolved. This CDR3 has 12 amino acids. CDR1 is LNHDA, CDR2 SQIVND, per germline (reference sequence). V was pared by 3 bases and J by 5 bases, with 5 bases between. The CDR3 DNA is TGTGCCAGTAGTATTTCCGATCAGCCCCAGCATTTT. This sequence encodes CASSISDQPQHF.

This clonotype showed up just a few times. CDR3 region: CASSESSGTGYIYGYTF. Written as DNA, the CDR3 is TGTGCCAGCAGTGAATCGTCCGGGACAGGGTACATCTATGGCTACACCTTC. This chain links TRBV2 with TRBJ1-2; 9 bases fit TRBD1. Germline values: CDR1 SNHLY, CDR2 FYNNEI. V dropped 2 bases and J dropped 4; count of bases not matched to a gene: 11. The CDR3 extends over 17 amino acids.

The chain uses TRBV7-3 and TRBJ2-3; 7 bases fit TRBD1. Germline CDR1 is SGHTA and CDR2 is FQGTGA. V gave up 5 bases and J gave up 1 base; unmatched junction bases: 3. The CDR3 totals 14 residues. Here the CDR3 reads CASSADRGTDTQYF. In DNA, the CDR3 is TGTGCCAGCAGCGCCGACAGGGGCACAGATACGCAGTATTTT. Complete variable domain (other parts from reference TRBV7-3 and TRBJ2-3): GAGVSQTPSNKVTEKGKYVELRCDPISGHTALYWYRQSLGQGPEFLIYFQGTGAADDSGLPNDRFFAVRPEGSVSTLKIQRTERGDSAVYLCASSADRGTDTQYFGPGTRLTVL.